The sample holds a few counts of the clone carrying this T cell receptor (beta chain). Regions amplified from RNA transcripts were the TCR beta CDR3 regions. The HTBI primer set served for first-round RT-PCR of the TCR CDR3. TCRdb reprocessed the multiplex PCR reads via MiXCR and lists one record per CDR3 protein. Here the sample spans roughly 350,000 distinct CDR3 sequences, about 14% being singletons. This specimen comes from a study of T cells in Graves' hyperthyroidism and ophthalmopathy. The V gene's germline CDR1 is LNHDA and CDR2 SQIVND (reference sequence). This CDR3 comprises 13 residues. The germline V and J ends were trimmed by 3 bases and 10 bases, with 13 bases remaining between them. Together with thyroid ultrasound, orbital computed tomography, serum thyroxine and TRAb, clinical symptoms were used for diagnoses. Fresh 10 ml peripheral blood yielded PBMCs.

V usage is TRBV19 and J usage is TRBJ2-1; tentatively, D is TRBD1 (5 bases). Input material: blood. The source of this sequence is a woman aged 25 to 39 with Graves' hyperthyroidism. The CDR3 nucleotides read TGTGCCAGTAGTATGTCCGACAGTGTGGAGCAGTTCTTC. This gives the protein CASSMSDSVEQFF.